The clone carrying this T cell receptor (beta chain) was found many times. No antigen is known for it. The sample is drawn from a study of CD8 T cells in ankylosing spondylitis. Quantitative molecular-barcoded 5'-RACE generated the TCR beta libraries. TCRdb independently ran MiXCR on the 5' RACE reads; one entry per CDR3 protein. This table holds roughly 30,000 distinct CDR3 sequences, over 12% found once. Notes on the study in general: One TCR beta motif, made up of eight highly homologous variants, appeared characteristic of ankylosing spondylitis blood.

The germline V gene encodes CDR1 SQVTM and CDR2 ANQGSEA. V lost 7 bases, J lost 9 bases, and 13 bases lay in between. The CDR3 is made up of 11 amino acids. Sequencing input: blood. This chain connects TRBV29-1 to TRBJ2-1, with D possibly matching TRBD1 (6 bases). This sequence was found in a male donor with ankylosing spondylitis or in good health (not recorded which). CDR3 in amino acids: CSGDQGGEQFF. CDR3 sequence (DNA): TGCAGCGGGGACCAAGGGGGTGAGCAGTTCTTC.